The rows below give T cell receptor beta chains drawn from one sample of a study of cytomegalovirus exposure and HLA in healthy donors. Clones were read by immunoSEQ multiplex PCR, and TCRdb kept only the in-frame ones, dropping some. The sample contains roughly 150,000 clones, more than 80% of which appear only once. The specimen sequenced was PBMCs. These receptors were taken from a woman aged 18-30 years in good health and CMV-seronegative. The CDR3 runs from the conserved cysteine through the conserved F or W. D genes are given only for firm matches. Only part of the rows carry a size: once, few, many, or a class if the clone is expanded.

TRBD1 | TRBJ1-2 | TRBV5-1 | few | CASRPLTGATTNYGYTF | TGCGCCAGCAGGCCCTTGACAGGGGCTACCACTAACTATGGCTACACCTTC
NA | TRBJ2-1 | TRBV12-5 | NA | CASGTNSGTYNEQFF | TGTGCTAGTGGTACAAATAGCGGAACCTACAATGAGCAGTTCTTC
NA | TRBJ2-5 | TRBV18 | NA | CASSPVSSETQYF | TGTGCCAGCTCGCCAGTTAGTTCGGAGACCCAGTACTTC
NA | TRBJ2-4 | TRBV7-9 | NA | CSSSLGGQGDTNIQYF | TGTTCCAGCAGCTTAGGGGGGCAGGGGGATACAAACATTCAGTACTTC
TRBD1 | TRBJ1-2 | TRBV28 | once | CASQGGSGYGYTF | TGTGCCTCCCAGGGGGGTTCGGGCTATGGCTACACCTTC
NA | TRBJ2-1 | TRBV5-4 | NA | CASSLMANSYNEQFF | TGTGCCAGCAGCTTGATGGCCAATTCCTACAATGAGCAGTTCTTC
NA | TRBJ1-1 | TRBV5-1 | few | CASSPRLVNTEAFF | TGCGCCAGCAGCCCGCGGCTCGTGAACACTGAAGCTTTCTTT
NA | TRBJ2-3 | TRBV9 | NA | CASSVAGTDTQYF | TGTGCCAGCAGCGTAGCAGGAACGGATACGCAGTATTTT
TRBD2 | TRBJ2-3 | TRBV7-9 | NA | CASSPRGGGTNTQYF | TGTGCCAGCAGCCCTCGCGGGGGGGGCACCAATACGCAGTATTTT
NA | TRBJ1-6 | TRBV5-1 | NA | CASSLTGTNSPLHF | TGCGCCAGCAGCTTGACAGGGACGAATTCACCCCTCCACTTT
TRBD2 | TRBJ2-7 | TRBV4-1 | NA | CASSQTLTGTSGYEQYF | TGCGCCAGCAGCCAGACTCTAACCGGGACTAGCGGCTACGAGCAGTACTTC
NA | TRBJ2-3 | TRBV18 | NA | CASSPDKSTDTQYF | TGTGCCAGCTCACCGGACAAGTCCACAGATACGCAGTATTTT
NA | TRBJ1-1 | TRBV5-1 | NA | CASSEAALTEAFF | TGCGCCAGCAGCGAGGCGGCCCTTACTGAAGCTTTCTTT
TRBD1 | TRBJ1-1 | TRBV5-1 | NA | CASSLDGQGYTEAFF | TGCGCCAGCAGCTTGGACGGACAGGGATACACTGAAGCTTTCTTT
NA | TRBJ1-2 | TRBV5-4 | once | CASRGGQGTYGYTF | TGTGCCAGCAGGGGAGGGCAGGGGACCTATGGCTACACCTTC
NA | TRBJ1-2 | TRBV21-1 | NA | CASSKGPTGALSVYGYTF | TGTGCCAGCAGCAAAGGACCCACAGGGGCTTTGTCGGTCTATGGCTACACCTTC
NA | TRBJ1-4 | TRBV7-9 | NA | CASSQRRRAVEKLFF | TGTGCCAGCAGCCAGAGGAGGAGGGCGGTGGAAAAACTGTTTTTT
TRBD1 | TRBJ1-1 | TRBV10-3 | NA | CAIRTRQGITEAFF | TGTGCCATCAGGACCCGACAGGGAATCACTGAAGCTTTCTTT
TRBD1 | TRBJ2-7 | TRBV27 | NA | CASRLGVHRGRYYEQYF | TGTGCCAGCAGATTAGGGGTCCACAGGGGGCGTTACTACGAGCAGTACTTC
NA | TRBJ1-1 | TRBV19 | NA | CASSKGSPPNTEAFF | TGTGCCAGTAGTAAAGGGAGCCCCCCAAACACTGAAGCTTTCTTT
NA | TRBJ1-2 | TRBV5-1 | NA | CASSLAAGVPYTF | TGCGCCAGCAGCTTGGCCGCGGGGGTTCCCTACACCTTC
NA | TRBJ2-7 | TRBV18 | NA | CASSPPSGLNYEQYF | TGTGCCAGCTCACCACCTTCAGGTCTAAACTACGAGCAGTACTTC
NA | TRBJ1-1 | TRBV7-3 | once | CASSLKGDMNTEAFF | TGTGCCAGCAGCTTAAAGGGAGACATGAACACTGAAGCTTTCTTT
NA | TRBJ1-1 | TRBV7-8 | NA | CASSLAQGRNTEAFF | TGTGCCAGCAGCTTAGCACAGGGTAGAAACACTGAAGCTTTCTTT
TRBD2 | TRBJ2-7 | TRBV18 | NA | CASSSGLAGKEQYF | TGTGCCAGCTCATCTGGACTAGCGGGAAAAGAGCAGTACTTC
TRBD1 | TRBJ1-5 | TRBV28 | NA | CASSLRDRGWQPQHF | TGTGCCAGCAGTTTACGCGACAGGGGATGGCAGCCCCAGCATTTT
NA | TRBJ2-3 | TRBV29-1 | NA | CSISGGDTQYF | TGCAGCATATCAGGGGGGGATACGCAGTATTTT
NA | TRBJ1-5 | TRBV4-1 | few | CASSQGAGDNQPQHF | TGCGCCAGCAGCCAAGGGGCCGGGGATAATCAGCCCCAGCATTTT
TRBD2 | TRBJ2-7 | TRBV7-9 | NA | CASSVDSGVLSYEQYF | TGTGCCAGCAGCGTAGACAGCGGGGTCCTCTCCTACGAGCAGTACTTC
TRBD2 | TRBJ2-1 | TRBV28 | NA | CASSFALAGVNEQFF | TGTGCCAGCAGTTTTGCACTAGCGGGAGTTAATGAGCAGTTCTTC
NA | TRBJ2-7 | TRBV6-5 | NA | CASSYLLADEQYF | TGTGCCAGCAGTTACTTACTAGCAGACGAGCAGTACTTC
TRBD1 | TRBJ2-1 | TRBV15 | NA | CATSKKTGTGGLHNEQFF | TGTGCCACCAGCAAAAAGACCGGGACAGGGGGCTTACACAATGAGCAGTTCTTC
TRBD1 | TRBJ1-2 | TRBV11-2 | NA | CASSLAGTGANRYTF | TGTGCCAGCAGCTTAGCCGGGACAGGGGCGAATCGCTACACCTTC
NA | TRBJ1-6 | TRBV5-1 | NA | CASSLAGVPPLHF | TGCGCCAGCAGCTTGGCCGGGGTGCCACCCCTCCACTTT
NA | TRBJ1-2 | TRBV4-1 | NA | CASSQGTGYGYTF | TGCGCCAGCAGCCAAGGGACTGGCTATGGCTACACCTTC
NA | TRBJ2-7 | TRBV4-1 | NA | CASSQDRPGSYEQYF | TGCGCCAGCAGCCAAGATCGCCCAGGATCCTACGAGCAGTACTTC
TRBD2 | TRBJ2-6 | TRBV7-8 | NA | CASSYSGSGANVLTF | TGTGCCAGCAGCTATAGCGGGTCTGGGGCCAACGTCCTGACTTTC
NA | TRBJ1-2 | TRBV9 | NA | CASSAPGASGGYTF | TGTGCCAGCAGCGCCCCAGGGGCCAGTGGGGGCTACACCTTC
TRBD1 | TRBJ1-3 | TRBV5-1 | NA | CASSLAYRGLGNTIYF | TGCGCCAGCAGCTTGGCCTACAGGGGGCTAGGAAACACCATATATTTT
NA | TRBJ1-1 | TRBV25-1 | NA | CASSDGRPEAFF | TGTGCCAGCAGTGACGGGAGACCTGAAGCTTTCTTT